This is a list of T cell receptor beta chains from one sample in a study of metastatic and nonmetastatic thyroid tumors. TCRdb re-clonotyped the PCR reads via MiXCR. The data show approximately 50,000 clones, with roughly 4% seen just once and over 9% held by the top ten. Sequenced input: blood. All receptors come from a female donor with papillary thyroid cancer or a benign thyroid nodule (not recorded which). Some clones in this sample may be carry-over from other donors' samples. The CDR3 runs from the conserved cysteine through the conserved F or W. The D gene is left open where the match is weak. Rows give clone size only sometimes, using once, few, many, or a class for an expanded clone.

cdr3_aa	cdr3_nt	clone_size	d_call	v_call	j_call
CASRNKARPQQGALHF	TGTGCCAGCAGAAACAAAGCGCGACCCCAACAAGGCGCCCTCCACTTT	medium-sized	.	TRBV6-1	TRBJ1-6
CVSSLQIDRGQTGELFF	TGTGTCAGCAGCCTTCAAATTGACAGGGGGCAGACCGGGGAGCTGTTTTTT	many	TRBD1	TRBV11-2	TRBJ2-2
CASSLATSGRALPYEQYF	TGCGCCAGCAGCTTGGCCACTAGCGGGAGGGCTCTCCCCTACGAGCAGTACTTC	many	TRBD2	TRBV5-1	TRBJ2-7
CASSLATGQTVGETQYF	TGCGCCAGCAGCTTGGCAACGGGACAGACGGTCGGGGAGACCCAGTACTTC	many	TRBD1	TRBV5-1	TRBJ2-5
CASKPGTELSYEQYF	TGTGCCAGTAAACCCGGGACCGAGTTATCCTACGAGCAGTACTTC	.	.	TRBV19	TRBJ2-7
CASSPRKSGLRWTEAFF	TGTGCCAGCAGCCCCCGGAAGTCAGGGCTTCGGTGGACTGAAGCTTTCTTT	.	.	TRBV3-2	TRBJ1-1
CASSLSGTGDTGELFF	TGTGCCAGCAGCTTATCCGGGACAGGGGACACCGGGGAGCTGTTTTTT	many	TRBD1	TRBV5-6	TRBJ2-2
CASSIGSGQGANSPLHF	TGTGCCAGTAGTATAGGCTCGGGACAGGGGGCGAATTCACCCCTCCACTTT	many	TRBD1	TRBV19	TRBJ1-6
CASSFVTGGPDEQYF	TGTGCCAGCAGTTTCGTAACGGGCGGGCCGGACGAGCAGTACTTC	.	.	TRBV12-3/TRBV12-4	TRBJ2-7
CSARTGPYEQYF	TGCAGTGCTAGGACAGGGCCCTACGAGCAGTACTTC	many	TRBD1	TRBV20-1	TRBJ2-7
CASKRTMGICAAPYNSPLHF	TGTGCCAGCAAACGGACCATGGGAATATGTGCGGCCCCCTATAATTCACCCCTCCACTTT	few	.	TRBV6-1	TRBJ1-6
CAWSVTSKAYNEQFF	TGTGCCTGGAGTGTGACTAGCAAAGCCTACAATGAGCAGTTCTTC	.	TRBD2	TRBV30	TRBJ2-1
CASSVVPGQVPSGNTIYF	TGTGCCAGTAGTGTAGTACCGGGACAGGTTCCCTCTGGAAACACCATATATTTT	many	TRBD1	TRBV19	TRBJ1-3
CATSRDVWRTEAFF	TGTGCCACCAGCAGAGATGTCTGGAGGACTGAAGCTTTCTTT	many	.	TRBV15	TRBJ1-1
CASSQGTSGTRQETQYF	TGTGCCAGCAGCCAAGGGACTAGCGGGACTCGACAAGAGACCCAGTACTTC	many	TRBD2	TRBV3-1	TRBJ2-5
CASSLGLARGQENQYF	TGTGCCAGCAGCTTAGGACTAGCGAGGGGTCAAGAGAACCAGTACTTC	few	TRBD2	TRBV7-7	TRBJ2-5
CASSSLSGGLRSYVQYF	TGCGCCAGCAGCTCTCTATCGGGAGGACTAAGATCCTACGTGCAGTACTTC	.	TRBD2	TRBV5-1	TRBJ2-7